The table lists the clone carrying this T cell receptor beta chain with a count of one. This sample stems from a study of OX40 agonist ivuxolimab in advanced cancers. Assay: immunoSEQ multiplex PCR; the TCRdb copy retains only in-frame clones and omits some. The sample yields around 47,000 clones, roughly nine tenths seen once. The germline CDR1 and CDR2 sequences are SQVTM and ANQGSEA. V was pared by 6 bases and J by 4 bases, with 12 bases between. The CDR3 totals 12 residues. The sequencing here drew on CD4+ or CD8+ T cells sorted from blood, taken in a trial of the OX40 agonist ivuxolimab. The sequence was collected from an adult with an advanced solid tumor such as melanoma, head and neck, liver or kidney cancer. J is TRBJ1-2 and V is TRBV29-1; unclear D gene. CDR3 sequence reads: CSVDPRAYGYTF. The CDR3 coding sequence is TGCAGCGTCGATCCACGGGCCTATGGCTACACCTTC.